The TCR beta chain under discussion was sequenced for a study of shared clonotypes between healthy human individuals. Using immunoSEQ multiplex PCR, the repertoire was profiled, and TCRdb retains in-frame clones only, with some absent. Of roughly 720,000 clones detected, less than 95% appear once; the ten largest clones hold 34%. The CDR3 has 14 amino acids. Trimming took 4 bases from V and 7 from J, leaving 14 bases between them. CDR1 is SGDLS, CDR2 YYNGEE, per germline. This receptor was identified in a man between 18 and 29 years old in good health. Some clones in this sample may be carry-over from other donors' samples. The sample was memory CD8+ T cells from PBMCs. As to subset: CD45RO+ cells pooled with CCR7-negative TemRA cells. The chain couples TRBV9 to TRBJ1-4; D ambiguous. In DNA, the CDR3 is TGTGCCAGCAGCCCGCAGGCCCGAACTGAAAAACTGTTTTTT. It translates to CASSPQARTEKLFF.